These 4 T cell receptor beta chains were all obtained from the same sample, sequenced in a study of blood T cells in healthy people across ages. It was with a sample-barcoded 5' primer and a J-beta primer mix that a second PCR of roughly 7 to 11 cycles was run. MiXCR, run by TCRdb on the 5' RACE reads, gives a single entry per CDR3 protein. Here the sample spans roughly 1 million distinct CDR3 sequences, 25% being singletons. The sample was also reused in another study, on T cells of mothers and their children.

The sample consisted of blood. Source of these receptors: a girl aged 2-10 years in good health.

The chain carries TRBV6-4 and TRBJ2-1; a weak D match, TRBD2 (5 bases). V dropped 4 bases and J dropped 5 bases, with 12 bases sitting between them. This CDR3 is 14 amino acids long. The germline CDR1 and CDR2 sequences are MRHNA and SNTAGT. This CDR3 is CASSALAYDNEQFF. Here the CDR3 DNA reads TGTGCCAGCAGTGCGCTAGCATATGACAATGAGCAGTTCTTC.

The chain joins TRBV14 to TRBJ2-7; possibly TRBD1 for D (5 bases). Germline V lookup: CDR1 SGHDN, CDR2 FVKESK. This CDR3 is 15 amino acids long. Trimming cost V 5 bases and J 0 bases, with 14 bases left between them. As DNA, the CDR3 is TGTGCCAGCAGCGACCGACAGTTACTCTCCTACGAGCAGTACTTC. Its translation: CASSDRQLLSYEQYF.

This clonotype has more than one count but fewer than ten. CDR3 amino acids: CASREGGAGTQYF. The CDR3 bases are TGTGCCAGCAGGGAGGGGGGGGCTGGGACCCAGTACTTC. The genes are TRBV6-1 and TRBJ2-5, with D perhaps matching TRBD2 (7 bases). The V and J ends lost 6 bases and 7 bases respectively, with 15 bases between them. CDR3 length: 13 residues. Germline values: CDR1 MNHNS, CDR2 SASEGT.

In this sample, this clonotype turned up a few times. The chain is built from TRBV18 and TRBJ2-5, with a tentative D call TRBD2 (6 bases). Germline values: CDR1 KGHSH, CDR2 LQKENI. Between the trimmed V and J ends, which lost 3 bases and 1 base, there was a span of 12 bases. The CDR3 is made up of 15 amino acids. The CDR3 loop reads CASSPQRRGQETQYF. The CDR3 DNA reads as TGTGCCAGCTCACCTCAAAGGCGGGGCCAAGAGACCCAGTACTTC.